This T cell receptor beta chain was obtained from a study of T cell changes during pregnancy in multiple sclerosis. Sequencing used immunoSEQ multiplex PCR; TCRdb keeps in-frame clones, though not all of them. The sample carries 65,000 to 90,000 clones, around 94% recorded once. The CDR3 is 13 residues long. V was pared by 1 base and J by 3 bases, with 7 bases between. CDR1 is SGHNT and CDR2 is YYREEE in the germline V gene (reference sequence). This receptor was obtained from a female donor with multiple sclerosis, enrolled in a pregnancy study. The specimen was peripheral blood, collected before pregnancy. The chain recombines TRBV5-4 with TRBJ1-2, with D unresolved. The CDR3 sequence is CASSLPAHYGYTF. The CDR3 DNA is TGTGCCAGCAGCTTGCCCGCGCACTATGGCTACACCTTC.